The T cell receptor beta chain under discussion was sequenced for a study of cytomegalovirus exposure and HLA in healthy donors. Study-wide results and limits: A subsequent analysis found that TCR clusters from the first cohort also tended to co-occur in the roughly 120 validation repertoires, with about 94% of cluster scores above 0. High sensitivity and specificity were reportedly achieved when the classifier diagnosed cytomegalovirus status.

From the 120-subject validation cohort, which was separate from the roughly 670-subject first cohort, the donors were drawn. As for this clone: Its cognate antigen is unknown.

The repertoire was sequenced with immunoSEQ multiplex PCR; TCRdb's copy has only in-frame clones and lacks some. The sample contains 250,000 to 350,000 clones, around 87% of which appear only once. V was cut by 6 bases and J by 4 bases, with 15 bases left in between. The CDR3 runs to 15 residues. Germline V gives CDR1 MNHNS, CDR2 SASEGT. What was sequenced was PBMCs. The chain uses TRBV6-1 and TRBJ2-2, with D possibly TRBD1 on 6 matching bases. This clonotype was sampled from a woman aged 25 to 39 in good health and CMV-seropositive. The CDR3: CASRHREGITGELFF. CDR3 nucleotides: TGTGCCAGCAGACACAGGGAAGGGATCACCGGGGAGCTGTTTTTT.